There are many counts of the clone carrying this T cell receptor (beta chain). Its cognate antigen is unknown. Attachment of unique molecular identifiers to individual cDNA molecules was performed in the library. Via MiXCR, TCRdb re-called the RACE reads, giving one row per CDR3 protein. The sample carries 84,000 or so distinct CDR3 sequences, about 10% recorded once. Time point denoted: patch test 2, 6 weeks after DPC sensitization. As to treatment: therapeutic diphenylcyclopropenone sensitization with weekly scalp DPC. Trimming removed 3 bases from V and 0 bases from J, with 6 bases in between. In germline, CDR1 is DFQATT, CDR2 SNEGSKA (reference sequence). This CDR3 is 12 amino acids long. This sample was included in a study of human T cells and chemical hapten exposure. The study's findings and limits: PT1 expanded TCR counts correlated positively with patch test score. Controls had significantly fewer large CDR3 similarity clusters than were formed by expanded TCRs.

The V gene is TRBV20-1, the J gene TRBJ2-7; D is uncertain. The clonotype was recovered from a woman aged 25 to 45 with alopecia areata. Some clones in this sample may be carry-over from other donors' samples. Sequencing was performed on whole blood, taken in connection with sensitization to the hapten diphenylcyclopropenone (DPC). This CDR3 reads CSAREDSYEQYF. CDR3 DNA: TGCAGTGCTAGGGAAGACTCCTACGAGCAGTACTTC.